This T cell receptor (beta chain) comes out of a study of T cell responses to AZD1222 COVID-19 vaccine. Points from the study as a whole: Females outnumbered males among donors, who were mostly white British; clonal diversity was possibly underestimated. Researchers report vaccine-associated CD4 TCRs spanning spike, with dominance at 160-218 and 743-854.

Produced via immunoSEQ multiplex PCR; TCRdb's table is partial and in-frame only. The repertoire has about 110,000 clones, 65% to 85% of them found once; the top ten carry less than 5%. As for this clone: What it binds is unknown.

The receptor was isolated from an adult in good health. The sequenced sample was peripheral blood, obtained on day 0 of AZD1222 vaccination.

This CDR3 reads CASRSRQVSGNTIYF. As DNA, the CDR3 is TGTGCCAGCAGATCCCGACAGGTCTCTGGAAACACCATATATTTT. The chain is built from TRBV6-5 and TRBJ1-3; the D gene is possibly TRBD1 (6 bases). The CDR3 is 15 amino acids. V lost 6 bases to trimming and J lost 0 bases, with 12 bases between them. The V gene's germline CDR1 is MNHEY and CDR2 SVGAGI.